Listed below are T cell receptor beta chains from one sample, sequenced in a study of early T cells in non-severe SARS-CoV-2 infection. TCRdb re-analysed the 5' RACE reads in MiXCR, keeping a single row per CDR3 protein. The repertoire consists of tens of thousands of distinct CDR3 sequences, with 6.6% occurring once and the leading ten covering 5.5% to 6%. Sequencing used whole blood, obtained at baseline. Receptors originate from an adult who was a healthcare worker with PCR-confirmed SARS-CoV-2 infection or an uninfected control (not recorded which). The CDR3 runs from the conserved cysteine through the conserved F or W. A D gene is named only where the DNA matches it firmly. The size of a clone is reported for some rows only, either as once, few or many, or as a class for expanded clones.

D	V	size	J	CDR3	DNA
NA	TRBV6-6	many	TRBJ1-6	CASNAGGGNSPLHF	TGTGCCAGCAACGCGGGGGGCGGGAATTCACCCCTCCACTTT
NA	TRBV30	few	TRBJ1-3	CAWNQASGNTIYF	TGTGCCTGGAATCAAGCCTCTGGAAACACCATATATTTT
TRBD1	TRBV10-3	few	TRBJ2-7	CAISEGDSYEQYF	TGTGCCATCAGTGAGGGGGACAGTTACGAGCAGTACTTC
TRBD1	TRBV6-6	few	TRBJ1-6	CASSDRGWSYNSPLHF	TGTGCCAGCAGTGACAGGGGTTGGTCCTATAATTCACCCCTCCACTTT
NA	TRBV6-5	few	TRBJ1-6	CASSYSPNSPLHF	TGTGCCAGCAGTTACTCCCCCAATTCACCCCTCCACTTT
TRBD1	TRBV20-1	few	TRBJ2-3	CSARGTGWYDTDTQYF	TGCAGTGCTAGAGGGACAGGGTGGTATGACACAGATACGCAGTATTTT
TRBD1	TRBV20-1	few	TRBJ1-1	CSARDLGQGLTEAFF	TGCAGTGCTAGAGATCTAGGACAGGGCCTCACTGAAGCTTTCTTT
NA	TRBV6-2/TRBV6-3	many	TRBJ1-6	CATERGSNSPLHF	TGTGCCACCGAAAGGGGGAGCAATTCACCCCTCCACTTT
NA	TRBV4-1	NA	TRBJ1-4	CASSQDPGAQGFF	TGCGCCAGCAGCCAAGATCCTGGTGCCCAGGGGTTTTTT
NA	TRBV7-2	many	TRBJ2-1	CASSYYNEQFF	TGTGCCAGCAGCTACTACAATGAGCAGTTCTTC
NA	TRBV28	many	TRBJ2-1	CASSLSRGQFF	TGTGCCAGCAGTTTAAGCAGGGGGCAGTTCTTC
NA	TRBV5-1	few	TRBJ2-7	CASSAGPTYEQYF	TGCGCCAGCAGCGCAGGGCCTACCTACGAGCAGTACTTC
NA	TRBV12-3/TRBV12-4	NA	TRBJ2-3	CASSFLGWGTDTQYF	TGTGCCAGCAGTTTCCTGGGGTGGGGCACAGATACGCAGTATTTT
NA	TRBV6-2/TRBV6-3	NA	TRBJ1-2	CASSYSDRWNGYTF	TGTGCCAGCAGTTACTCCGACAGGTGGAATGGCTACACCTTC
NA	TRBV2	many	TRBJ1-5	CASPVGAEDYANQPQHF	TGTGCCAGCCCCGTTGGGGCCGAAGACTACGCCAATCAGCCCCAGCATTTT
NA	TRBV13	many	TRBJ2-2	CASVRGRILGELFF	TGTGCCAGCGTCCGGGGCAGAATTCTCGGGGAGCTGTTTTTT
TRBD2	TRBV24-1	few	TRBJ2-1	CATSDLWQGGKQFF	TGTGCCACCAGTGATTTGTGGCAGGGAGGGAAGCAGTTCTTC
NA	TRBV4-3	many	TRBJ1-2	CASSQDSYGYTF	TGCGCCAGCAGCCAAGATTCTTATGGCTACACCTTC
NA	TRBV7-9	many	TRBJ2-1	CASTLGGNEQFF	TGTGCCAGCACCCTAGGGGGCAATGAGCAGTTCTTC
TRBD2	TRBV4-3	many	TRBJ2-1	CASSLYSGGVSNEQFF	TGCGCCAGCAGCCTTTATAGCGGGGGCGTCAGCAATGAGCAGTTCTTC
TRBD1	TRBV12-3/TRBV12-4	NA	TRBJ2-7	CASSRTGTGNHEQYF	TGTGCCAGCAGTCGTACCGGGACAGGGAACCACGAGCAGTACTTC
NA	TRBV7-2	many	TRBJ2-3	CASSPTSPPGQYF	TGTGCCAGCAGCCCCACTAGCCCCCCAGGACAGTATTTT
TRBD2	TRBV7-2	many	TRBJ2-1	CASSLEGTSGDNEQFF	TGTGCCAGCAGCTTAGAGGGGACTAGCGGGGACAATGAGCAGTTCTTC
NA	TRBV6-2/TRBV6-3	NA	TRBJ2-5	CASSYGPIRETQYF	TGTGCCAGCAGTTACGGACCTATTAGGGAGACCCAGTACTTC
NA	TRBV5-1	NA	TRBJ2-1	CASSWTDSSFNEQFF	TGCGCCAGCAGTTGGACGGATAGCTCCTTCAATGAGCAGTTCTTC
NA	TRBV7-2	many	TRBJ1-5	CASSAPTGAQRDSNQPQHF	TGTGCCAGCAGCGCTCCTACGGGGGCGCAAAGGGATAGCAATCAGCCCCAGCATTTT
NA	TRBV27	many	TRBJ2-3	CASSLSHPVRGPTDTQYF	TGTGCCAGCAGTTTATCACACCCTGTAAGGGGCCCCACAGATACGCAGTATTTT
NA	TRBV6-2/TRBV6-3	NA	TRBJ1-4	CASSPNSDHRADLNEKLFF	TGTGCCAGCAGTCCGAATTCCGACCACCGGGCCGACTTGAATGAAAAACTGTTTTTT
NA	TRBV12-3/TRBV12-4	many	TRBJ1-1	CASSPFNGATEAFF	TGTGCCAGCAGCCCCTTTAATGGGGCCACTGAAGCTTTCTTT
TRBD1	TRBV29-1	many	TRBJ1-1	CSVGKGQLNTEAFF	TGCAGCGTGGGCAAGGGACAGCTGAACACTGAAGCTTTCTTT
NA	TRBV18	NA	TRBJ2-5	CASSPPGPQETQYF	TGTGCCAGCTCACCACCGGGGCCGCAAGAGACCCAGTACTTC
TRBD2	TRBV7-7	many	TRBJ2-1	CASSPGGYNEQFF	TGTGCTAGCAGTCCCGGGGGGTACAATGAGCAGTTCTTC
NA	TRBV4-2	NA	TRBJ2-7	CASSQDPETYEQYF	TGTGCCAGCAGCCAAGATCCGGAAACCTACGAGCAGTACTTC
NA	TRBV6-2/TRBV6-3	many	TRBJ1-6	CASSYFRDNSPLHF	TGTGCCAGCAGTTACTTCCGGGATAATTCACCCCTCCACTTT
NA	TRBV6-5	many	TRBJ2-7	CASSISLASSVGEQYF	TGTGCCAGCAGTATATCACTAGCATCCTCGGTCGGGGAGCAGTACTTC
TRBD1	TRBV5-6	few	TRBJ2-5	CASSLIWTGGQETQYF	TGTGCCAGCAGCTTGATCTGGACAGGGGGCCAAGAGACCCAGTACTTC
NA	TRBV7-2	NA	TRBJ2-1	CASRQTRRGPGNEQFF	TGTGCCAGCAGGCAAACGCGGAGGGGGCCTGGGAATGAGCAGTTCTTC
NA	TRBV19	many	TRBJ2-3	CASSIGGTQYF	TGTGCCAGTAGTATAGGCGGTACGCAGTATTTT
NA	TRBV6-1	many	TRBJ2-7	CASSAGEGSSYEQYF	TGTGCCAGCAGCGCAGGGGAGGGTAGCTCCTACGAGCAGTACTTC
NA	TRBV14	NA	TRBJ1-3	CASSPLGDPGNTIYF	TGTGCCAGCAGCCCGCTGGGGGACCCTGGAAACACCATATATTTT
TRBD1	TRBV7-3	NA	TRBJ1-1	CASSLTGGGTEAFF	TGTGCCAGCAGCTTGACAGGGGGCGGGACTGAAGCTTTCTTT
NA	TRBV4-3	NA	TRBJ2-3	CASSQDGSWAQYF	TGCGCCAGCAGCCAAGATGGCTCCTGGGCGCAGTATTTT
TRBD2	TRBV6-2/TRBV6-3	many	TRBJ2-7	CASTVAGGTYEQYF	TGTGCCAGCACCGTAGCGGGGGGAACCTACGAGCAGTACTTC
NA	TRBV7-8	many	TRBJ1-4	CASSVGIDGWANEKLFF	TGTGCCAGCAGCGTTGGAATTGACGGTTGGGCGAATGAAAAACTGTTTTTT
TRBD1	TRBV18	NA	TRBJ2-1	CASSPPGQAYNEQFF	TGTGCCAGCTCACCACCGGGACAGGCTTACAATGAGCAGTTCTTC
NA	TRBV3-1	many	TRBJ2-1	CASSQEKGQFF	TGTGCCAGCAGCCAAGAAAAGGGGCAGTTCTTC
NA	TRBV4-3	few	TRBJ1-2	CASSQDVRGSGYTF	TGCGCCAGCAGCCAAGATGTGCGGGGAAGTGGCTACACCTTC
NA	TRBV7-3	many	TRBJ1-1	CASSLRGGGTEAFF	TGTGCCAGCAGCTTAAGGGGCGGCGGGACTGAAGCTTTCTTT
NA	TRBV4-3	many	TRBJ1-2	CASSQGRVVGGYTF	TGCGCCAGCAGCCAAGGGCGCGTAGTCGGTGGCTACACCTTC